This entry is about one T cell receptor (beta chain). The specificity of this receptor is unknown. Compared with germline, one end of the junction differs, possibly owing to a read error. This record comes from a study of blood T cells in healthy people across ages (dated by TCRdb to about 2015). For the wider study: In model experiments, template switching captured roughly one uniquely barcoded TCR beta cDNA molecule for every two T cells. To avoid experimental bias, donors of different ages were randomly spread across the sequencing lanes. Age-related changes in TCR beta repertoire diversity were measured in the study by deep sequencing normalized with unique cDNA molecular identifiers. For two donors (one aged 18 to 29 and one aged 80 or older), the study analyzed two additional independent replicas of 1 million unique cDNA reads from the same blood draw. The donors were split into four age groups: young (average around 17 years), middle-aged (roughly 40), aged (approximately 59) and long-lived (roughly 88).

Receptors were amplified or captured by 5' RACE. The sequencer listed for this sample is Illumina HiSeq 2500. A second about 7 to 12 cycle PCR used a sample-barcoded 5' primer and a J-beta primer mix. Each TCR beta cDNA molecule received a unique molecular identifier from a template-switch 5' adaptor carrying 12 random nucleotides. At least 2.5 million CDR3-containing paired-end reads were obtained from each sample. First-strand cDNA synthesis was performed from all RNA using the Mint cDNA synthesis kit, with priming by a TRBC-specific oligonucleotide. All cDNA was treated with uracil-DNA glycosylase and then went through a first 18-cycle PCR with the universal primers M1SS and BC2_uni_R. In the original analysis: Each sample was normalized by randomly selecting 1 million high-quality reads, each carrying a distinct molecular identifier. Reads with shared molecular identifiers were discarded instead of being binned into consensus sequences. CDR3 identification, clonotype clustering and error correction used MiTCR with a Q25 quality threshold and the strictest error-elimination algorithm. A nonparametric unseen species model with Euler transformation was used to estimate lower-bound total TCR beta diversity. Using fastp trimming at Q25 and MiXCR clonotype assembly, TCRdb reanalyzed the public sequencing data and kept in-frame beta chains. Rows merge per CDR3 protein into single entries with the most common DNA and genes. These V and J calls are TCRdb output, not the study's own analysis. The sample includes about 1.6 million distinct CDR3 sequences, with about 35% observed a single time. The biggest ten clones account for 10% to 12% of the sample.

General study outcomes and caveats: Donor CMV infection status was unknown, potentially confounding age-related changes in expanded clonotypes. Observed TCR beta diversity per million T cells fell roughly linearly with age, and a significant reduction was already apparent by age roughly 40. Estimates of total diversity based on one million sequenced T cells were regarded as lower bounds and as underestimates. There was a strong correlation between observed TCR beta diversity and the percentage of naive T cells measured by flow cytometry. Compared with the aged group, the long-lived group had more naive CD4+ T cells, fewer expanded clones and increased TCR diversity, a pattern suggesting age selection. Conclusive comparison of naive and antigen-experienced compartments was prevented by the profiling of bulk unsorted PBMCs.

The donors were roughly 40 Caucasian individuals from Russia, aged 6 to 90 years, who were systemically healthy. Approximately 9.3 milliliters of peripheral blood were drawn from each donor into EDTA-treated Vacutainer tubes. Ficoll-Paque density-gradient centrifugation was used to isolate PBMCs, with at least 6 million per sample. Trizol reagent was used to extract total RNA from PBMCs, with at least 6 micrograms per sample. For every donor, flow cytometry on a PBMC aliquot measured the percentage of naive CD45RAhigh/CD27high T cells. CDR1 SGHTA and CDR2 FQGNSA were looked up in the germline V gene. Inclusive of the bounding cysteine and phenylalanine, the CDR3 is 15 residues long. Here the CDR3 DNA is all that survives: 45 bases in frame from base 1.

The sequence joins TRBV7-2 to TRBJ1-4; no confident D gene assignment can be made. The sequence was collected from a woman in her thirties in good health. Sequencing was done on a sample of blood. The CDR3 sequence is CASSPLGRRNERLFF. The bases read TGTGCCAGCAGCCCCTTGGGCCGACGTAATGAAAGACTGTTTTTT.